The present entry profiles one TCR beta chain with its context. What it recognizes is unknown. Time point defined: week 11, during vaccination. Topical imiquimod accompanied each vaccine dose, which consisted of 300 ug of mutant IDH1 20-mer peptide. Clones were sequenced by immunoSEQ multiplex PCR, and TCRdb holds only the in-frame ones, with some missing. There are 40,000 to 55,000 clones in the sample; over 75% occur only once, and approximately 2.5% lies in the top ten. This sample stems from a study of a mutant IDH1 vaccine in newly diagnosed glioma. Study as a whole: Following radiotherapy alone, or alongside temozolomide cycles, vaccination was started after an interval of 4-6 weeks.

Study results and caveats: Seemingly, top peripheral T cell clonotype changes bore no relation to pseudoprogression.

CDR1 is ENHRY and CDR2 is SYGVKD in the germline V gene. With V trimmed by 7 bases and J by 2 bases, 4 bases remained unmatched. This CDR3 comprises 14 residues. The J gene is TRBJ1-2, the V gene TRBV10-3, with 10 bases aligning to TRBD1. The material sequenced was PBMCs, taken from a glioma patient whose treatment included an IDH1 peptide vaccine. The source of this sequence is a man aged 50-59 years with glioma. In DNA, the CDR3 is TGTGCCATCACCCGGACAGGGGGGAACTATGGCTACACCTTC. Its protein is CAITRTGGNYGYTF.